This TCR beta chain was retrieved from a study of blood T cell repertoires in COVID-19. Followed over time, Seattle patients had been enrolled while infection was active. Per the authors' pipeline: Estimation of nucleated cell counts relied on the amplification of reference gene primers. Sequencing used immunoSEQ multiplex PCR; TCRdb keeps in-frame clones, though not all of them. V and J calls and clone size are as listed in that table; D and trimming were resolved from the DNA. The sample holds a few hundred thousand clones; 80% to 90% are singletons and the top ten take roughly 13%. The sequenced sample consisted of peripheral blood. The TCR sequence derives from a woman aged 70-85 years with COVID-19, enrolled during active disease.

CDR3 amino acids: CASTRNEKLFF. The CDR3 DNA reads TGTGCCAGTACCAGGAATGAAAAACTGTTTTTT. V gene TRBV19 combines with J gene TRBJ1-4; D remains unclear. Germline loops: CDR1 LNHDA, CDR2 SQIVND (reference sequence). This CDR3 has 11 residues. Deletions cut 7 bases from V and 5 bases from J, with 5 bases between.